Included here is one TCR beta chain sequence, with context. This sample's TCRbeta library carried unique molecular identifier barcodes. TCRdb passed the PCR reads through MiXCR, listing each CDR3 protein once. The table records roughly 190,000 distinct CDR3 sequences, less than 15% of them present only once. These data belong to a study of T-cell reconstitution after alpha-beta-depleted transplantation in children. J gave up 6 bases and V 2 bases, and 7 bases lay outside the gene matches. Germline V lookup: CDR1 SGHRS, CDR2 YFSETQ. The CDR3 runs to 15 residues. The sequencing here drew on PBMCs from the stem cell graft donor, taken from the stem cell graft. This sequence was found in a human donor who donated a stem cell graft to a child with acute lymphoblastic leukemia. V gene TRBV5-1 combines with J gene TRBJ2-1; 8 positions agree with TRBD2. The CDR3 loop reads CASSFNAGGANEQFF. Written as DNA, the CDR3 is TGCGCCAGCAGCTTCAACGCGGGAGGAGCCAATGAGCAGTTCTTC.